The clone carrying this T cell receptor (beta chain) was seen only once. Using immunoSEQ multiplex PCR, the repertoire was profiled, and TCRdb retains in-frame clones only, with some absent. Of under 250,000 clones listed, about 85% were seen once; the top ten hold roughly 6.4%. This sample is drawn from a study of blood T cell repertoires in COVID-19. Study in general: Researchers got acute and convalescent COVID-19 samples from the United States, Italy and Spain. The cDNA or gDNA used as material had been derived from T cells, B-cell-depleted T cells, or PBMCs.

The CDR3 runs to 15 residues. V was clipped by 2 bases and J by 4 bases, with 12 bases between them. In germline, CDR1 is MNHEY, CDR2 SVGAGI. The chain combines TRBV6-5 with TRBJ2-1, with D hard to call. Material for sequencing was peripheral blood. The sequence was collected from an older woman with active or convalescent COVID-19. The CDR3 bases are TGTGCCAGCAGTTACGAAGGCGGTCTTTACAATGAGCAGTTCTTC. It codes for CASSYEGGLYNEQFF.